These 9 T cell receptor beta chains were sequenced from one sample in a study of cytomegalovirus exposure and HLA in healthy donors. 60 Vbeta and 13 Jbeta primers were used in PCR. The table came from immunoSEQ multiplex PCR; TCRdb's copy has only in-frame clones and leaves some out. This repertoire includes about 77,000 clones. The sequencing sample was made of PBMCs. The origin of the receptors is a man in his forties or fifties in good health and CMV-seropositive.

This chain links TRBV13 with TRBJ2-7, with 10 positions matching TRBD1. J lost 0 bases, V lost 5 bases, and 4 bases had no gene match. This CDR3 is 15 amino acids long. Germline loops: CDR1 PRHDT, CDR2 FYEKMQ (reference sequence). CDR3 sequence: CASSEGQGFSYEQYF. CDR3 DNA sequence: TGTGCCAGCAGCGAGGGACAGGGGTTCTCCTACGAGCAGTACTTC.

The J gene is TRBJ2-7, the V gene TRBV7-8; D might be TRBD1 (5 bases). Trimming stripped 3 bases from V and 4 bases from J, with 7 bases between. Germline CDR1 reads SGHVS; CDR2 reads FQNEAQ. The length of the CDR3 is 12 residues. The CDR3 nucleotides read TGTGCCAGCAGCTTGAAGGGGTACGAGCAGTACTTC. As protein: CASSLKGYEQYF.

The CDR3 sequence is CASSPTGETSNQPQHF. In DNA form, the CDR3 reads TGTGCCAGCTCACCAACAGGGGAGACGAGCAATCAGCCCCAGCATTTT. The chain employs TRBV18 and TRBJ1-5; 7 bases align to TRBD1. The CDR3 has 16 residues. The trim removed 2 bases at V and 1 base at J, leaving 5 bases unmatched. CDR1 is KGHSH, CDR2 LQKENI, per germline.

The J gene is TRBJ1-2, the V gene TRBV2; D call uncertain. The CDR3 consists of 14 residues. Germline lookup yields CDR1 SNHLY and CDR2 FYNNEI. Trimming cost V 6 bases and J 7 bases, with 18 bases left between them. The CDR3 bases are TGTGCCAGCAGGAGGGAAGGGCCCGTTAGTGGCTACACCTTC. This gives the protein CASRREGPVSGYTF.

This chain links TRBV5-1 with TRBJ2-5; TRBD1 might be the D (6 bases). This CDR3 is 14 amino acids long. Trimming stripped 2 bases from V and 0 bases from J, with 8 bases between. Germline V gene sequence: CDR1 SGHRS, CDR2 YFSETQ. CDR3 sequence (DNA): TGCGCCAGCAGCTTCTCAGGGGACCAAGAGACCCAGTACTTC. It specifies CASSFSGDQETQYF.

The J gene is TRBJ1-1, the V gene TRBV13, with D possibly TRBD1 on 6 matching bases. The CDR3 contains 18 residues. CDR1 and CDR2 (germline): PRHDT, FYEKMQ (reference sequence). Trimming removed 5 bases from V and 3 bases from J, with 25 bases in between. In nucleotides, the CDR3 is TGTGCCAGCAGCCCGAGTAGTACAGGGACATTTTGGGACACTGAAGCTTTCTTT. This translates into CASSPSSTGTFWDTEAFF.

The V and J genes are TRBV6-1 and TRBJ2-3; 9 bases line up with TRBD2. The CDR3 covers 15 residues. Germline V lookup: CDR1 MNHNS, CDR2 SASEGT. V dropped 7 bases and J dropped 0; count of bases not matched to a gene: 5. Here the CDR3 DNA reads TGTGCCAGCACCGGACTAGCGTTTAGCACAGATACGCAGTATTTT. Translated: CASTGLAFSTDTQYF.

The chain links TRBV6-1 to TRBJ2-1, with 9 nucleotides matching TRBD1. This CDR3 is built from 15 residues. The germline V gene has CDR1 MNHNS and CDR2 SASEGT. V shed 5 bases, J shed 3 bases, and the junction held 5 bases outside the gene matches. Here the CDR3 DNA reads TGTGCCAGCAGTCCCACAGGGGGCGACTACAATGAGCAGTTCTTC. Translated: CASSPTGGDYNEQFF.

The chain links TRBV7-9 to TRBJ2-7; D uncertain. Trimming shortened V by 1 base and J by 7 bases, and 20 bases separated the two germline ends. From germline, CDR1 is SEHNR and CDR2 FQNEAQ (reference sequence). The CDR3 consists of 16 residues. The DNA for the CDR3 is TGTGCCAGCAGCTTAGGCCGGAGACGCACCGGTTATGAGCAGTACGTC. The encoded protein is CASSLGRRRTGYEQYV.